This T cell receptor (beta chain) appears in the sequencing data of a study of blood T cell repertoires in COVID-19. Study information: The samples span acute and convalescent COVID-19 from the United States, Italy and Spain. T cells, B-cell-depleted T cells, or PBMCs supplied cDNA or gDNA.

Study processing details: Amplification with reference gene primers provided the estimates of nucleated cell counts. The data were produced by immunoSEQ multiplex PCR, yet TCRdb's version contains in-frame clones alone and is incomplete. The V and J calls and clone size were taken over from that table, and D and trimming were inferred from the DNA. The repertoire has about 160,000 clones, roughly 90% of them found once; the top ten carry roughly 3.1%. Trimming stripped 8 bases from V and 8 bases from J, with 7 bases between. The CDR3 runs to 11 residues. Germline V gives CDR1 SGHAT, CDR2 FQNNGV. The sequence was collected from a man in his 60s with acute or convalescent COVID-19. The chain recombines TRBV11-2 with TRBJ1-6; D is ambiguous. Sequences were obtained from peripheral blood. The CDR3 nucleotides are TGTGCCAGCCGGAGGGATTCACCCCTCCACTTT. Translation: CASRRDSPLHF.